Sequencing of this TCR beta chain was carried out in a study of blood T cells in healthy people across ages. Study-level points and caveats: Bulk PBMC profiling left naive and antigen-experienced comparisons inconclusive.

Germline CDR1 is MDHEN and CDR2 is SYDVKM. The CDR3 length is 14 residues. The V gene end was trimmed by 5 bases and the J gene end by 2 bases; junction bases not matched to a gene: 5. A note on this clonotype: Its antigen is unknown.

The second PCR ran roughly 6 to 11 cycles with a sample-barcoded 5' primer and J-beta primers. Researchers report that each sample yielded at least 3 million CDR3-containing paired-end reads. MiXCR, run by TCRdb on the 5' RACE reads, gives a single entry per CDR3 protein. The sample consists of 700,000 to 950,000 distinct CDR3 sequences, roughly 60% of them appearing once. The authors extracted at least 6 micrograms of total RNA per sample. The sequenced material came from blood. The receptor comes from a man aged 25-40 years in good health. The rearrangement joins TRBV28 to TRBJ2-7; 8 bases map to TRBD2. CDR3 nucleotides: TGTGCCAGCAGTGAGCGGGGGAGTCCCTACGAGCAGTACTTC. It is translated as CASSERGSPYEQYF.